This TCR beta chain came from a study of beta chain features in type 1 diabetes (dated by TCRdb to about 2018). About the investigation overall: Mean age, gender distribution, total cell number and subset yield did not differ between patients and healthy donors. Whereas all 30 or so donors provided naive and central memory subsets, regulatory and stem cell-like memory subsets were isolated from just 8 patients and about eight healthy donors. Across all samples, almost 110 million sorted cells were examined, and cell number per subset correlated strongly with RNA yield. In the study, TCRB repertoires of sorted circulating CD4+ T cell subsets from recently diagnosed type 1 diabetes patients were compared with those of matched healthy donors. Paper-wide results and their limitations: A moderate but significant shortening of TCRB CDR3 length was observed in type 1 diabetes patients in all four CD4+ subsets. At VDJ recombination sites, patients with type 1 diabetes made fewer insertions and deleted more nucleotides, a pattern implying thymic rearrangement abnormalities. Because small numbers of individuals were included in the HLA sub-analyses, any influence of HLA type on TCRB rearrangement was left unresolved. Naive, central memory and regulatory TCRB repertoires appeared more similar among patients than among healthy donors. Sequencing cDNA rather than genomic DNA could over-represent highly expressing activated cells, although activation and CD3 levels did not differ between groups. Shorter templates might be favored by PCR, yet because patient and control samples were amplified and corrected together, any such skew would affect both groups equally.

All of the isolated RNA was reverse transcribed with the High Capacity cDNA Reverse Transcription Kit, so expressed TCRB transcripts were sequenced. Naive, central memory and regulatory T cell samples underwent deep immunoSEQ sequencing, averaging approximately 3.3 million total reads per sample. Sorted cells were lysed in RLT buffer, and RNA was extracted using DNase-treated RNeasy Micro or Mini kits according to cell number. Each cell subset was processed on its own to prevent cross-contamination, while patient and healthy donor samples were processed together. TCRB sequences were amplified from cDNA with the immunoSEQ multiplex PCR, producing 87-bp fragments spanning the CDR3 region. The amplicons were sequenced using the Illumina HiSeq platform. Per the authors' processing: PCR bias was computationally corrected using synthetic template baselines, reads within Hamming distance 2 were collapsed, and singletons that could not be merged were discarded. Reads were aligned against IMGT to assign V, D and J genes, CDR3 length and insertions or deletions at six rearrangement sites. Within each subset, clonotype counts were normalized to the number of sorted cells before true diversity and Gini coefficients were calculated with the tcR R package. Repertoire sharing was quantified using the overlap coefficient calculated on TCRB nucleotide sequences. Out-of-frame TCRB sequences from naive cells were analyzed to stand in for the pre-selection repertoire. TCRdb re-hosts the immuneACCESS table, in-frame sequences only. Its copies lack some clones; in the studies checked, an unresolved V gene accounts for under half of them, and the cause for the rest is not known. For V, J and clone size, that table is used; D and trimming come from the DNA. Recorded for this sample are around 400,000 clones; over 10% of them occurred a single time. The leading ten clones occupy around 0.02% of the sample.

Each donor gave one peripheral blood draw, averaging approximately 110 mL, which was collected into heparinised tubes. Using a panel that included CD45RO, CCR7, CD25, CD127, CD95 and CD27, naive, central memory, regulatory and stem cell-like memory CD4+ T cells were sorted on a BD FACSAria II. Every sorted population had a purity above 95%. PBMCs were isolated right away by Lymphoprep density gradient centrifugation and were stained directly, without culture. So that batch effects would be minimized, each experiment stained and sorted samples in pairs, pairing one healthy donor with one patient. The CDR3, cysteine through phenylalanine, is 12 amino acids long. The only DNA kept is the CDR3, 36 bases in frame from the first base. A distance of 10 bases separates the germline ends of V and J, which lose 3 bases and 7 bases respectively. CDR1 and CDR2, looked up from the germline V gene (reference sequence), are SEHNR and FQNEAQ.

This clone showed up just a few times. It has no known antigen specificity. Base-call qualities are not available, and no considerably larger clone is one nucleotide away. Recombination joined TRBV7-9 with TRBJ2-7; no D gene call is confident. The sequenced sample was naive CD4+ T cells from blood. According to the study, the label for this sample's cell subset or site signals: true naive CD4+ T cells. The TCR comes from a man aged 18 to 30 in good health. The CDR3 amino acid sequence is: CASSLGPSEQYF. The nucleotide sequence reads TGTGCCAGCAGCTTGGGCCCCTCGGAGCAGTACTTC.